Presented here are 4 T cell receptor beta chains from one specimen sequenced in a study of memory B cells and T cells in multiple sclerosis. Stimulus-free culture yielded autoproliferating CFSE-dim and non-proliferating CFSE-high T cells, each sequenced separately. Roughly 4.5x10^7 CFSE-labeled PBMCs were cultured less than nine days unstimulated, then replicate wells were pooled. These TCRs are of unknown antigen specificity. Using immunoSEQ multiplex PCR, the repertoire was profiled, and TCRdb retains in-frame clones only, with some absent. Here the sample spans over 10,000 clones, roughly 86% being singletons. Sequencing was carried out using PBMCs from blood kept in culture. The receptors shown here come from a human donor with multiple sclerosis.

The chain uses TRBV29-1 and TRBJ2-7, with D possibly matching TRBD2 (6 bases). Germline V gene sequence: CDR1 SQVTM, CDR2 ANQGSEA. The CDR3 spans 13 residues. The CDR3 sequence: CSVRDSKSYEQYF. The DNA for the CDR3 is TGCAGTGTCCGGGACTCGAAATCCTACGAGCAGTACTTC.

The chain combines TRBV27 with TRBJ1-3, with 7 bases lining up with TRBD1. Trimming removed 7 bases from V and 0 bases from J; junction bases left unmatched: 15. There are 18 residues in the CDR3. Germline V gene data show CDR1 as MNHEY and CDR2 as SMNVEV (reference sequence). The CDR3, as DNA: TGTGCCAGCACCATTACCCCAGGGGGGCTTAACTCTGGAAACACCATATATTTT. This codes for CASTITPGGLNSGNTIYF.

The J gene is TRBJ2-5, the V gene TRBV2; the match to TRBD1 covers 12 bases. The junction had 7 bases not matched to a gene; V was cut back by 6 bases and J by 5 bases. CDR3 length equals 15 residues. CDR1 and CDR2 from the germline V gene are SNHLY and FYNNEI. DNA for the CDR3: TGTGCCAGCAGCGGGACAGGGGGCAGGGATGAGACCCAGTACTTC. It is translated as CASSGTGGRDETQYF.

V gene TRBV30 combines with J gene TRBJ2-7, with D maybe TRBD1 (5 bases). Trimming removed 4 bases at V and 4 bases at J, with 20 bases between. This CDR3 comprises 15 residues. From germline, CDR1 is GTSNPN and CDR2 SVGIG (reference sequence). The CDR3: CAWIHLGQGIYEQYF. The CDR3 nucleotides are TGTGCCTGGATCCACCTGGGGCAAGGGATATACGAGCAGTACTTC.